What follows are 10 T cell receptor beta chains derived from one specimen sequenced in a study of T cell repertoires in cytomegalovirus infection. These TCRs are of unknown antigen specificity. TCRdb re-called the reads with MiXCR, one entry per CDR3 protein. The sample contains roughly 120,000 distinct CDR3 sequences, approximately 30% of which appear only once. This material consisted of CD8+ T cells from cultured PBMCs, taken from culture after CMV antigen stimulation. These receptors were obtained from a human donor in good health (CMV status not recorded). Some clones in this sample may be carry-over from other donors' samples.

Here the CDR3 reads CASSQESGQGDGYTF. The CDR3 nucleotides read TGTGCCAGCAGCCAAGAATCCGGACAGGGAGATGGCTACACCTTC. The chain carries TRBV4-2 and TRBJ1-2; 8 nucleotides align to TRBD1. V gave up 0 bases and J gave up 6 bases; unmatched junction bases: 6. The germline V gene encodes CDR1 LGHNA and CDR2 YNFKEQ. The CDR3 is made up of 15 amino acids.

This clonotype has a count of ten or more. The genes are TRBV5-4 and TRBJ2-1; possible D gene TRBD1, 5 bases. Germline values: CDR1 SGHNT, CDR2 YYREEE (reference sequence). The CDR3 extends over 12 amino acids. V dropped 3 bases and J dropped 8 bases, with 9 bases sitting between them. The chain's CDR3 is CASSSGLDEQFF. DNA for the CDR3: TGTGCCAGCAGCTCAGGGTTGGATGAGCAGTTCTTC.

This clonotype was detected a few times. The chain carries TRBV19 and TRBJ1-6, with TRBD1 matching 8 bases. CDR1 is LNHDA, CDR2 SQIVND, per germline (reference sequence). V gave up 11 bases and J gave up 10 bases; unmatched junction bases: 10. This CDR3 has 13 amino acids. CDR3 sequence (DNA): TGTGCCGGAGGACAGGGCGGGGAGTCACCCCTCCACTTT. This gives the protein CAGGQGGESPLHF.

The chain uses TRBV9 and TRBJ1-1, with D hard to call. The V end was cut by 1 base, the J end by 1 base, with 8 bases between. This CDR3 has 14 amino acids. Germline V gene sequence: CDR1 SGDLS, CDR2 YYNGEE. The CDR3 nucleotides are TGTGCCAGCAGCGTAACACCGACGAACACTGAAGCTTTCTTT. Protein sequence: CASSVTPTNTEAFF.

This clonotype was observed at least ten times. J is TRBJ1-5 and V is TRBV7-2, with a tentative D call TRBD1 (6 bases). Per germline, CDR1 SGHTA and CDR2 FQGNSA. The length of the CDR3 is 17 residues. V gave up 1 base and J gave up 5 bases, with 18 bases separating them. CDR3 in amino acids: CASSLGDTGPYDQPQHF. The DNA for the CDR3 is TGTGCCAGCAGCTTAGGGGACACGGGGCCTTACGATCAGCCCCAGCATTTT.

This clonotype appeared a few times. The chain uses TRBV4-1 and TRBJ1-1; no clear D. This CDR3 is built from 14 residues. The ends were cut back, 3 bases at V and 1 base at J, with 9 bases in the middle. Germline-derived CDR1 and CDR2 are MGHRA and YSYEKL. Written as DNA, the CDR3 is TGCGCCAGCAGCCACGCCCGGGGGAACACTGAAGCTTTCTTT. It translates to CASSHARGNTEAFF.

Notes on this clonotype: A read error is possible here, since a much larger clone lies one base away. The rearrangement joins TRBV6-6 to TRBJ2-5; tentatively, D is TRBD2 (5 bases). V was trimmed by 5 bases and J by 5 bases, leaving 12 bases between them. Looked up from germline, CDR1 is MNHNY and CDR2 is SVGAGI (reference sequence). The CDR3 spans 13 residues. CDR3 amino acids: CASSRSSRETQYF. The DNA for the CDR3 is TGTGCCAGCAGTAGGTCTAGCAGGGAGACCCAGTACTTC.

This clonotype was observed once. The chain is built from TRBV7-2 and TRBJ2-7, with a tentative D call TRBD1 (6 bases). Germline CDR1 and CDR2: SGHTA and FQGNSA. V was trimmed by 2 bases and J by 2 bases, leaving 13 bases between them. The CDR3 is 15 residues long. The CDR3 region has the DNA TGTGCCAGCAGCTTATTCAGAGGGGACACCTACGAGCAGTACTTC. This translates into CASSLFRGDTYEQYF.

The J gene is TRBJ1-6, the V gene TRBV28, with TRBD1 matching over 9 bases. J gave up 7 bases and V 5 bases, and 6 bases lay outside the gene matches. CDR3 length: 15 amino acids. Germline V gives CDR1 MDHEN, CDR2 SYDVKM. CDR3 nucleotides: TGTGCCAGCAGTCTGACCGGACAGGGGAATTCACCCCTCCACTTT. Its translation is CASSLTGQGNSPLHF.

The chain joins TRBV20-1 to TRBJ1-5; 8 bases agree with TRBD1. Germline-derived CDR1 and CDR2 are DFQATT and SNEGSKA (reference sequence). This CDR3 is built from 12 residues. The V and J ends lost 0 bases and 9 bases, in that order; junction bases with no gene match: 1. The CDR3 nucleotides read TGCAGTGCTAGAGACGACAGGGGGCCCCAGCATTTT. As protein: CSARDDRGPQHF.